This T cell receptor (beta chain) is drawn from a study of cytotoxic CD8 clonotypes in ibrutinib-treated CLL. Regarding the study as a whole: Clonotypes that were public were uncommon, and they contracted or stayed stable on treatment.

V was pared by 5 bases and J by 5 bases, with 3 bases of the junction left unmatched. Per germline, CDR1 SGHNT and CDR2 YENEEA. CDR3 length equals 15 residues. Only a few counts were recorded for this clone. Antigen specificity is unknown. T cells were sequenced at a targeted depth of 1 in 200,000 to 1 in 1 million. Measured with immunoSEQ multiplex PCR; TCRdb has only the in-frame clones, and not every one. The data show fewer than 70,000 clones, 65% to 75% seen once. The source of this sequence is a human donor with chronic lymphocytic leukemia. This specimen was PBMCs, taken after 12 months of ibrutinib treatment. The chain uses TRBV11-3 and TRBJ2-2; TRBD1 matches 12 bases. CDR3 DNA: TGTGCCAGCAGCCTGGGACAGGGGGCTACCGGGGAGCTGTTTTTT. Residues: CASSLGQGATGELFF.